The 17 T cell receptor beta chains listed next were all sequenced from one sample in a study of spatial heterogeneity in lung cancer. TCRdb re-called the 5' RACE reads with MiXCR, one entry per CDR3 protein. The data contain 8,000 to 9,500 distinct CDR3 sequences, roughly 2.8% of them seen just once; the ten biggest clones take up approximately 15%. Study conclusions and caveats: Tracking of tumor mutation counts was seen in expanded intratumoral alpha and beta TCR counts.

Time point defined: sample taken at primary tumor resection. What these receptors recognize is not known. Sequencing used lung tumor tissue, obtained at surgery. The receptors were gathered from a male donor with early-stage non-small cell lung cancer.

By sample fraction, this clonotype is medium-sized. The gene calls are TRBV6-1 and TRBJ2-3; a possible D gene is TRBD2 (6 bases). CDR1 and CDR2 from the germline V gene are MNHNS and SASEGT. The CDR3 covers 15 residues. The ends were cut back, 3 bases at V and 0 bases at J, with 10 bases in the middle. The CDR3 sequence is CASSDAGKSTDTQYF. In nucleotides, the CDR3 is TGTGCCAGCAGTGACGCGGGGAAGAGCACAGATACGCAGTATTTT.

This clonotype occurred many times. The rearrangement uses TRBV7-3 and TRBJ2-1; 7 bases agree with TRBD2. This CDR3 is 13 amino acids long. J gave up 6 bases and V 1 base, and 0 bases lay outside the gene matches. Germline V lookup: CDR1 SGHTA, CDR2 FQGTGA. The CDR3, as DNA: TGTGCCAGCAGCTTAAGCGGGAGCAATGAGCAGTTCTTC. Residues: CASSLSGSNEQFF. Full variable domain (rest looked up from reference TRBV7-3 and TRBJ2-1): GAGVSQTPSNKVTEKGKYVELRCDPISGHTALYWYRQSLGQGPEFLIYFQGTGAADDSGLPNDRFFAVRPEGSVSTLKIQRTERGDSAVYLCASSLSGSNEQFFGPGTRLTVL.

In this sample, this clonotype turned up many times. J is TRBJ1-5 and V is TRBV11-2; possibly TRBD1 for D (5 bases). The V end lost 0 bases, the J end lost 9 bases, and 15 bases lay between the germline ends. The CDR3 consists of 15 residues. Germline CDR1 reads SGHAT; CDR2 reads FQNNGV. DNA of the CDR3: TGTGCCAGCAGCTTAGATCCTGGGACCCGGACGCCCCAGCATTTT. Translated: CASSLDPGTRTPQHF.

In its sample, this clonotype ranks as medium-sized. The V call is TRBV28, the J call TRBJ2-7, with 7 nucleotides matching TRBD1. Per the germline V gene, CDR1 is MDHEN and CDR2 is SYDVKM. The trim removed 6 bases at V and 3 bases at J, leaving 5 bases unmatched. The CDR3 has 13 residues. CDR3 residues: CASSPRGNYEQYF. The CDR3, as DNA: TGTGCCAGCAGCCCCAGGGGGAACTACGAGCAGTACTTC.

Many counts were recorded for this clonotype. The CDR3 is CASSQRGTGMNTEAFF. The CDR3 DNA follows: TGTGCCAGCAGCCAAAGGGGGACAGGGATGAACACTGAAGCTTTCTTT. The chain has TRBV14 and TRBJ1-1; 9 bases are shared with TRBD1. The CDR3 sequence is 16 residues long. The junction had 4 bases not matched to a gene; V was cut back by 2 bases and J by 0 bases. The germline gives CDR1 SGHDN, CDR2 FVKESK. Filled out from reference TRBV14 and TRBJ1-1, the complete variable domain reads EAGVTQFPSHSVIEKGQTVTLRCDPISGHDNLYWYRRVMGKEIKFLLHFVKESKQDESGMPNNRFLAERTGGTYSTLKVQPAELEDSGVYFCASSQRGTGMNTEAFFGQGTRLTVV.

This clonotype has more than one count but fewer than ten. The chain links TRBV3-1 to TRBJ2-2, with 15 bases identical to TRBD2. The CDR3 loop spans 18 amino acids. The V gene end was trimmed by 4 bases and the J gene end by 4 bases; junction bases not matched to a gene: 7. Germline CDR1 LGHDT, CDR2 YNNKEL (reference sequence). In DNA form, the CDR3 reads TGTGCCAGCAGCCTCGGACTAGCGGGGGGGGGTAGCACCGGGGAGCTGTTTTTT. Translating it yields CASSLGLAGGGSTGELFF.

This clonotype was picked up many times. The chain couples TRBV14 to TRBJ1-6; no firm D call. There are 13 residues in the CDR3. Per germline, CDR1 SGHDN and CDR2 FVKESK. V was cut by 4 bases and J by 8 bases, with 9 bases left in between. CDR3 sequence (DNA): TGTGCCAGCAGCCGAAACTTGGATTCACCCCTCCACTTT. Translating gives CASSRNLDSPLHF.

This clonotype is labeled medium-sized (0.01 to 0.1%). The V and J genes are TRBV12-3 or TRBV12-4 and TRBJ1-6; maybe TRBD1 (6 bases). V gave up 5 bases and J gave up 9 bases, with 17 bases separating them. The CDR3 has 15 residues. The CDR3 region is CASSAHPGDPSPLHF. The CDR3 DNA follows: TGTGCCAGCAGTGCCCATCCAGGGGACCCTTCACCCCTCCACTTT.

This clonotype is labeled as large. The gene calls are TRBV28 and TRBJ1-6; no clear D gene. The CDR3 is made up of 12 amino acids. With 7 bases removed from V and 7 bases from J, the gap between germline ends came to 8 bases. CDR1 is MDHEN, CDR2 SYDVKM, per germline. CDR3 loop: CASMPKNSPLHF. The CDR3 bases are TGTGCCAGCATGCCCAAGAATTCACCCCTCCACTTT.

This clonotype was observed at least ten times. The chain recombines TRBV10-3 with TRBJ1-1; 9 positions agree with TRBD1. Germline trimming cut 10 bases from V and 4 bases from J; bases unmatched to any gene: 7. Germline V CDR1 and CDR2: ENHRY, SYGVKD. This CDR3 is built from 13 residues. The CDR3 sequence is CATTTGGTTEAFF. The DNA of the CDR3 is TGTGCCACCACAACAGGGGGCACCACTGAAGCTTTCTTT.

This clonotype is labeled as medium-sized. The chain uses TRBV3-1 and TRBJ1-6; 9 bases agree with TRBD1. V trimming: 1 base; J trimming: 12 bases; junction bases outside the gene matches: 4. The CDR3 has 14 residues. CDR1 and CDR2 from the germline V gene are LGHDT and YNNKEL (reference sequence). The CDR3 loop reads CASSQGTGDGPLHF. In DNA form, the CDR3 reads TGTGCCAGCAGCCAAGGGACAGGGGATGGACCCCTCCACTTT.

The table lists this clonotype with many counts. The CDR3 region is CASSPDRGSRNQPQHF. Written as DNA, the CDR3 is TGTGCCAGCAGTCCCGACAGGGGATCTCGCAATCAGCCCCAGCATTTT. The chain links TRBV12-3 or TRBV12-4 to TRBJ1-5; 8 nucleotides align to TRBD1. The CDR3 loop spans 16 amino acids. V lost 5 bases, J lost 2 bases, and 8 bases stayed unmatched.

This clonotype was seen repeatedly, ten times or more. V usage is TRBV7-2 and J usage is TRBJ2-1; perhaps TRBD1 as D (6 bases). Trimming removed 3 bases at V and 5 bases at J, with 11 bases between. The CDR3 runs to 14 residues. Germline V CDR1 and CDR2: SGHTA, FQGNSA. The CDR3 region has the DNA TGTGCCAGCAGCTTCCGGAGGACAGACAATGAGCAGTTCTTC. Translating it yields CASSFRRTDNEQFF. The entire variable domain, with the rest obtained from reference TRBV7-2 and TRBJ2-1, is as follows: GAGVSQSPSNKVTEKGKDVELRCDPISGHTALYWYRQSLGQGLEFLIYFQGNSAPDKSGLPSDRFSAERTGGSVSTLTIQRTQQEDSAVYLCASSFRRTDNEQFFGPGTRLTVL.

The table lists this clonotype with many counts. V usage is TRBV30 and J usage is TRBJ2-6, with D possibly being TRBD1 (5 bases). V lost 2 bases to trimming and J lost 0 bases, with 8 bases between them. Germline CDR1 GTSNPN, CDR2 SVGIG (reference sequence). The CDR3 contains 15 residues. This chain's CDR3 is CAWSNDSSGANVLTF. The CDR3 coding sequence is TGTGCCTGGAGTAACGACAGCTCTGGGGCCAACGTCCTGACTTTC.

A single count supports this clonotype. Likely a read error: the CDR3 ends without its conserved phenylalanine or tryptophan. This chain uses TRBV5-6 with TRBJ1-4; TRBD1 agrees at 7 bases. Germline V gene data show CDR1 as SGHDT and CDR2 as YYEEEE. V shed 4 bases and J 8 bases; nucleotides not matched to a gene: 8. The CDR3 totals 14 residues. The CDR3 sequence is CASSSRGHEEKLFL. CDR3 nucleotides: TGTGCCAGCAGCAGTAGGGGGCATGAGGAAAAACTGTTTCTT.

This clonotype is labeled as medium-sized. CDR3 protein: CASSLRIDSAFF. CDR3 DNA: TGTGCCAGCAGCTTGAGGATTGACAGCGCTTTCTTT. This chain uses TRBV7-8 with TRBJ1-1; D is possibly TRBD1 (5 bases). Germline V gene sequence: CDR1 SGHVS, CDR2 FQNEAQ. The CDR3 is 12 residues long. V was pared by 3 bases and J by 11 bases, with 13 bases between.

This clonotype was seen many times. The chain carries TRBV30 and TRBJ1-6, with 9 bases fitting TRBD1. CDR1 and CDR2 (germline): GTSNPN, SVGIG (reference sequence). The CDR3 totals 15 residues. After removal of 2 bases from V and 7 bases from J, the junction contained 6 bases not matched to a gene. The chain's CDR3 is CAWSTGTGKNSPLHF. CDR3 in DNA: TGTGCCTGGAGTACCGGGACAGGGAAAAATTCACCCCTCCACTTT.